This record concerns one T cell receptor beta chain sequence. No antigen is known for it. Germline V gives CDR1 SNHLY, CDR2 FYNNEI. The V gene end was trimmed by 10 bases and the J gene end by 4 bases; junction bases not matched to a gene: 1. The CDR3 has 11 amino acids. RNA transcripts gave rise to amplified TCR beta CDR3 regions. The study used the HTBI primer set for a first-round RT-PCR of the TCR CDR3. TCRdb used MiXCR to reprocess the multiplex PCR reads, holding one entry per CDR3 protein. The sample has some 740,000 distinct CDR3 sequences, 12% to 15% seen once. It was 8 to 10 ml of fresh peripheral blood that supplied the PBMCs. This sample is part of a study of T cells in Graves' hyperthyroidism and ophthalmopathy. The study's findings and limits: Most thyroid clonotypes expanded above 0.001 appeared in blood too.

The origin of this receptor is a young woman with Graves' hyperthyroidism. Material: blood. This chain joins TRBV2 and TRBJ2-7; 10 bases agree with TRBD2. The CDR3 here is CAKTSGYEQYF. CDR3 nucleotides: TGTGCCAAGACTAGCGGGTACGAGCAGTACTTC.